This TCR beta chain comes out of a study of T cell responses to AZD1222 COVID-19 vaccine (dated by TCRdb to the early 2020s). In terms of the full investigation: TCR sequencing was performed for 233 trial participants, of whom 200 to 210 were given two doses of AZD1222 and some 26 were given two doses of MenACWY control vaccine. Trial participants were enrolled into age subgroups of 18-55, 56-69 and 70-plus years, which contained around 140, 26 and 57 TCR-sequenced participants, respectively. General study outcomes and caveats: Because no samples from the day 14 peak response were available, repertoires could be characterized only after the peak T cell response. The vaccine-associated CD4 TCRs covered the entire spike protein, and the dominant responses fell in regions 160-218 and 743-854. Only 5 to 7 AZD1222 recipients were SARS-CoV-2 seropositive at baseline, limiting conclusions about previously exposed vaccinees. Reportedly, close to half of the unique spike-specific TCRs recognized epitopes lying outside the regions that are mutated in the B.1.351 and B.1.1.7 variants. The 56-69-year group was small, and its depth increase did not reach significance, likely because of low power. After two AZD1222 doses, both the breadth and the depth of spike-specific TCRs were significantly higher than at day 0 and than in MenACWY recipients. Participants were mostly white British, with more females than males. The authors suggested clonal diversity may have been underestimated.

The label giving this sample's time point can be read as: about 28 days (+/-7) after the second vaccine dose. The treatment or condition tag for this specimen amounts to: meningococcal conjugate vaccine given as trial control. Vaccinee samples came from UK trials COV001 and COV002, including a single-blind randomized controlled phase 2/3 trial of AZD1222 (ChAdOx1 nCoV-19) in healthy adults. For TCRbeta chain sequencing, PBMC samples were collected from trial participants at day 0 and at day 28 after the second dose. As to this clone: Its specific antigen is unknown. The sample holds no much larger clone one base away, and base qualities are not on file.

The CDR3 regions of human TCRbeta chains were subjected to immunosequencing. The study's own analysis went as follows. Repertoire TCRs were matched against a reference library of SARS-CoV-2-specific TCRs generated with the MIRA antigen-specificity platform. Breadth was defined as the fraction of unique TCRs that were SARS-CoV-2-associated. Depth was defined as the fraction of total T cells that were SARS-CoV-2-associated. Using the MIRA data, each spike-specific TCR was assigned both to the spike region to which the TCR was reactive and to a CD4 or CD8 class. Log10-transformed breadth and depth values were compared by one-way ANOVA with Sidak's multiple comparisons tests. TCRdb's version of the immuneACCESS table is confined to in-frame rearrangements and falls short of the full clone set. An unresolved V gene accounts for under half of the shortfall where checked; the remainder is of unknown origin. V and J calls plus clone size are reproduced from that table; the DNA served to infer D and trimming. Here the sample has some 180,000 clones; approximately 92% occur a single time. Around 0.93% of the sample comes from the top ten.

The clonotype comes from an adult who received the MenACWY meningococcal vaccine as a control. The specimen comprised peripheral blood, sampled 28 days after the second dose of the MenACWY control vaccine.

For the CDR3, the sequence is CASSLGFSQDSYGYTF. The bases are TGTGCCAGCAGCTTAGGTTTTTCACAGGATTCCTATGGCTACACCTTC. The chain joins TRBV7-9 to TRBJ1-2; the D segment could be TRBD1, given 5 matching bases. There are 16 amino acids in the CDR3, from cysteine to phenylalanine inclusive. Just CDR3 DNA is preserved here, 48 bases in frame from base 1. Sequences SEHNR (CDR1) and FQNEAQ (CDR2) are obtained from the germline V gene (reference sequence). V is shortened by 1 base, J by 4 bases, and the region joining them spans 16 bases.